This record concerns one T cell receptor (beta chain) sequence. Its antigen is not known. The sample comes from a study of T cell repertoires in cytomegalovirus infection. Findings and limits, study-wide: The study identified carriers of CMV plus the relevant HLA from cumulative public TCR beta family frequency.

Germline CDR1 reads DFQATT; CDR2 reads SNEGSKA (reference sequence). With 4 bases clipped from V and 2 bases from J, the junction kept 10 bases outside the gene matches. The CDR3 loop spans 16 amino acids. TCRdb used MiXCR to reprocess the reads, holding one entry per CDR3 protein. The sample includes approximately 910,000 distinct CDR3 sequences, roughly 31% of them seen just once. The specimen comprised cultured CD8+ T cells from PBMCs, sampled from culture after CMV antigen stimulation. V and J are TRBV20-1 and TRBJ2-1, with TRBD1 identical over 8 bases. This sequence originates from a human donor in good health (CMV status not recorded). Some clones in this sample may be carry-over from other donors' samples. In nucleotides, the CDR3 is TGCAGTGCTACGGGGACAGGAACAGGTACCTACAATGAGCAGTTCTTC. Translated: CSATGTGTGTYNEQFF.